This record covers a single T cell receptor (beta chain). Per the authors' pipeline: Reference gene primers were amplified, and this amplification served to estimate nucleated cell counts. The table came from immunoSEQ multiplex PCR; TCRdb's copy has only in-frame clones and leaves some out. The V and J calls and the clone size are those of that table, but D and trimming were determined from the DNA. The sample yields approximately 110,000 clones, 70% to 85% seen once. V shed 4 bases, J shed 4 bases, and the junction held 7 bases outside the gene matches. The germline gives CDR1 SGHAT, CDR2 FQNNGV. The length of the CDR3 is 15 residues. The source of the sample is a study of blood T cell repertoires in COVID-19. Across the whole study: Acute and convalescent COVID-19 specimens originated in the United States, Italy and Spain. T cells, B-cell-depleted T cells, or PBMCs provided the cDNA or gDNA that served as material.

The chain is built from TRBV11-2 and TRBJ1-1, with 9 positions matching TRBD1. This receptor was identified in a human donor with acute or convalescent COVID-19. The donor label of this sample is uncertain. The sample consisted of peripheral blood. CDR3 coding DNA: TGTGCCAGCAGCTCTGGCCGGACAGGGGTCACTGAAGCTTTCTTT. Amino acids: CASSSGRTGVTEAFF.